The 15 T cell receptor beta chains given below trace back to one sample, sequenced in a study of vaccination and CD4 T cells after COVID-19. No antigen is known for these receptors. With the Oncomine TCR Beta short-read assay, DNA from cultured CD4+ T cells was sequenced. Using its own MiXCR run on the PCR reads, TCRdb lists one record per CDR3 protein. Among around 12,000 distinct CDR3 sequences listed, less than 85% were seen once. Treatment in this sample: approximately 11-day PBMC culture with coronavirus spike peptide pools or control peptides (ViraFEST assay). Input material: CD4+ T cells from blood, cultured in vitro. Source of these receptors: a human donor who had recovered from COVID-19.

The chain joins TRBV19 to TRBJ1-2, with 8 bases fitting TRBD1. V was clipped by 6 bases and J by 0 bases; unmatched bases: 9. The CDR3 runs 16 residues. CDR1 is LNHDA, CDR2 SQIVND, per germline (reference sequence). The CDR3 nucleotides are TGTGCCAGTAGACATGGGGGACAGGCCACTAACTATGGCTACACCTTC. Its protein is CASRHGGQATNYGYTF.

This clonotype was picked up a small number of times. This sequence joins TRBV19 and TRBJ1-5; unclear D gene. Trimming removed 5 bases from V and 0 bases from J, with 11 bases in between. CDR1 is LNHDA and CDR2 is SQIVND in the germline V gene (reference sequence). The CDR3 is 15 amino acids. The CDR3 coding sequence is TGTGCCAGTAGTGGTCAACATCATAGCAATCAGCCCCAGCATTTT. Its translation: CASSGQHHSNQPQHF. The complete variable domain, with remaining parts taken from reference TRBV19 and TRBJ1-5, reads DGGITQSPKYLFRKEGQNVTLSCEQNLNHDAMYWYRQDPGQGLRLIYYSQIVNDFQKGDIAEGYSVSREKKESFPLTVTSAQKNPTAFYLCASSGQHHSNQPQHFGDGTRLSIL.

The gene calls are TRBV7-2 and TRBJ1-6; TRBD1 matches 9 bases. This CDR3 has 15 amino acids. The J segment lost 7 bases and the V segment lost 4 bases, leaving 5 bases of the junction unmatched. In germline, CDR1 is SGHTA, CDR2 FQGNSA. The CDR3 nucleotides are TGTGCCAGCAGCTCCCAACAGGGGGCCAATTCACCCCTCCACTTT. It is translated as CASSSQQGANSPLHF. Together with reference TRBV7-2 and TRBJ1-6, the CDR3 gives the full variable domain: GAGVSQSPSNKVTEKGKDVELRCDPISGHTALYWYRQSLGQGLEFLIYFQGNSAPDKSGLPSDRFSAERTGGSVSTLTIQRTQQEDSAVYLCASSSQQGANSPLHFGNGTRLTVT.

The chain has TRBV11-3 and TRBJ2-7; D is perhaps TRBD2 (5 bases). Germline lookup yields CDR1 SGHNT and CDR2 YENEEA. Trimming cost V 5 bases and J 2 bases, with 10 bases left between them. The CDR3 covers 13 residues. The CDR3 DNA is TGTGCCAGCAGCCCCACGGGGACCTACGAGCAGTACTTC. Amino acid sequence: CASSPTGTYEQYF.

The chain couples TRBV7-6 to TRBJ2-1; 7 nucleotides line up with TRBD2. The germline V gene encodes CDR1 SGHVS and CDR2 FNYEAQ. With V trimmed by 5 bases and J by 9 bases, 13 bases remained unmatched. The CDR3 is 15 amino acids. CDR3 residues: CASSPSGRSSREQFF. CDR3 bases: TGTGCCAGCAGCCCTAGCGGAAGGTCCTCCCGTGAGCAGTTCTTC.

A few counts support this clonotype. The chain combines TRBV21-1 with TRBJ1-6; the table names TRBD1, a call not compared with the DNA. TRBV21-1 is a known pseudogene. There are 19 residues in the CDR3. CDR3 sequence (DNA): TGTGCCAGCAGCCTGTTTCAGGACAGGAAAGCATCCTATAATTCACCCCTCCACTTT. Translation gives CASSLFQDRKASYNSPLHF.

CDR3 sequence reads: CASSPVVGGGLQPQHF. As DNA, the CDR3 is TGTGCCAGCTCCCCTGTGGTGGGGGGTGGCCTTCAGCCCCAGCATTTT. The chain is built from TRBV27 and TRBJ1-5; D is possibly TRBD1 (5 bases). V was shortened by 8 bases and J by 6 bases, with 23 bases between the two germline ends. This CDR3 comprises 16 residues. From germline, CDR1 is MNHEY and CDR2 SMNVEV (reference sequence).

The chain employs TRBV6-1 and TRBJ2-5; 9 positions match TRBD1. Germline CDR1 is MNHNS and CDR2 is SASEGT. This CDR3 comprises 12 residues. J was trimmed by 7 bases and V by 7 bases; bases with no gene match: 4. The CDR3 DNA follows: TGTGCCAGCAACCGACAGGGGGGGACCCAGTACTTC. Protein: CASNRQGGTQYF.

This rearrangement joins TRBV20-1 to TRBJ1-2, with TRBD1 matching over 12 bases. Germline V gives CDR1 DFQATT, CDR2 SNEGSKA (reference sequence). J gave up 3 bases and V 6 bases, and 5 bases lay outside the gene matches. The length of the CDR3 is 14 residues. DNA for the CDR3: TGCAGTGCAACCGGGACAGGGGGCTACTATGGCTACACCTTC. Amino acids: CSATGTGGYYGYTF.

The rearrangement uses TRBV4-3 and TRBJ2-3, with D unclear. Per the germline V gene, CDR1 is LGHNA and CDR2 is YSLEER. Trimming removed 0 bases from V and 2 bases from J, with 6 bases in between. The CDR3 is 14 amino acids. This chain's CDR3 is CASSQDLITDTQYF. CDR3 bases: TGCGCCAGCAGCCAAGACCTAATCACAGATACGCAGTATTTT.

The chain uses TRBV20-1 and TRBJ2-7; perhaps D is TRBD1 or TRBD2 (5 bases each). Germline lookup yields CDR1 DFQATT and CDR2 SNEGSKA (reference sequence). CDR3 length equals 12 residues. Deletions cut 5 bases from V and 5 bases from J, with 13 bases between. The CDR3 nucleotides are TGCAGTGCTCCAGGGAGAGGGAACGAGCAGTACTTC. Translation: CSAPGRGNEQYF.

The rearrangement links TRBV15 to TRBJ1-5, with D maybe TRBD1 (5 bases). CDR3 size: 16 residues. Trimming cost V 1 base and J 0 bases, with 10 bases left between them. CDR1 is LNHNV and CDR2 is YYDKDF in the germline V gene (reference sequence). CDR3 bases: TGTGCCACCAGCAGAGGACAGATTTATAGCAATCAGCCCCAGCATTTT. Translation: CATSRGQIYSNQPQHF.

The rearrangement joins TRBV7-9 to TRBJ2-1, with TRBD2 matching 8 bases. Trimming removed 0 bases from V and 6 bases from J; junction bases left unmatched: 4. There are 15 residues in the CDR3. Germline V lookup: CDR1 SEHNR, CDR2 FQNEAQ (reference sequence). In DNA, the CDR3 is TGTGCCAGCAGCTTAGCTAGCGGGATTAGCAATGAGCAGTTCTTC. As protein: CASSLASGISNEQFF.

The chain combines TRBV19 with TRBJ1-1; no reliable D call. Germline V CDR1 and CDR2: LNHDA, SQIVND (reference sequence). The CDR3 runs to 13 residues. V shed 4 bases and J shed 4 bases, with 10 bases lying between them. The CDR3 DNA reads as TGTGCCAGTAGTACAACTCTGGTCACTGAAGCTTTCTTT. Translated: CASSTTLVTEAFF. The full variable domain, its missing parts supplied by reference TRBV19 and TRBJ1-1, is DGGITQSPKYLFRKEGQNVTLSCEQNLNHDAMYWYRQDPGQGLRLIYYSQIVNDFQKGDIAEGYSVSREKKESFPLTVTSAQKNPTAFYLCASSTTLVTEAFFGQGTRLTVV.

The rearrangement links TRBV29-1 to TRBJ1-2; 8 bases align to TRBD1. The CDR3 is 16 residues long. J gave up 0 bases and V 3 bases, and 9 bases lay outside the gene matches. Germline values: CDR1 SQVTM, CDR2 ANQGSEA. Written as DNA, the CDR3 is TGCAGCGTTGATCTCAGGGGGCAGTCTGCTAACTATGGCTACACCTTC. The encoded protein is CSVDLRGQSANYGYTF.